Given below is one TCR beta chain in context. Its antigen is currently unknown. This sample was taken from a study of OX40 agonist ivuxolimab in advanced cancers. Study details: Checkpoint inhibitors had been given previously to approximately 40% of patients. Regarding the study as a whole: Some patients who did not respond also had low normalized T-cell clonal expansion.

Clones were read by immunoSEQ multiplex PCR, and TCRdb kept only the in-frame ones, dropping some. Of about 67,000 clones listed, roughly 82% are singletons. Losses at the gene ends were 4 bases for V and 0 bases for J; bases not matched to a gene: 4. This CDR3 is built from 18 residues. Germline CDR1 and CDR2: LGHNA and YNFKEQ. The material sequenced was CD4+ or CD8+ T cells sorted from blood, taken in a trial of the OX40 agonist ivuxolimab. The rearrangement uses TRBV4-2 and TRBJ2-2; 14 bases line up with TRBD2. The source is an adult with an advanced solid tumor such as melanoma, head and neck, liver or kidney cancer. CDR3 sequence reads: CASSRTSGGTANTGELFF. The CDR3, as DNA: TGTGCCAGCAGCCGGACTAGCGGGGGGACCGCGAACACCGGGGAGCTGTTTTTT.